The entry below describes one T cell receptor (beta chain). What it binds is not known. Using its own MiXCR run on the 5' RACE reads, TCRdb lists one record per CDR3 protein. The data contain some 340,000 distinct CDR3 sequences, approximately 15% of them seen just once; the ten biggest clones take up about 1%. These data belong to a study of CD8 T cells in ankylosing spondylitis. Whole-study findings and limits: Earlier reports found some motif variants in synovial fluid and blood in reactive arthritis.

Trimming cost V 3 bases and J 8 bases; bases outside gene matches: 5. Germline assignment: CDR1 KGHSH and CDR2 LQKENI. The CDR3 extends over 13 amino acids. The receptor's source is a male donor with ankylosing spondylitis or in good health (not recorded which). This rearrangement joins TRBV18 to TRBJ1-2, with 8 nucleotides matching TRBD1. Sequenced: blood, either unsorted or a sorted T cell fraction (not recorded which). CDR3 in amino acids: CASSPQGANGYTF. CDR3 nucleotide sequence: TGTGCCAGCTCACCTCAGGGGGCAAACGGCTACACCTTC.